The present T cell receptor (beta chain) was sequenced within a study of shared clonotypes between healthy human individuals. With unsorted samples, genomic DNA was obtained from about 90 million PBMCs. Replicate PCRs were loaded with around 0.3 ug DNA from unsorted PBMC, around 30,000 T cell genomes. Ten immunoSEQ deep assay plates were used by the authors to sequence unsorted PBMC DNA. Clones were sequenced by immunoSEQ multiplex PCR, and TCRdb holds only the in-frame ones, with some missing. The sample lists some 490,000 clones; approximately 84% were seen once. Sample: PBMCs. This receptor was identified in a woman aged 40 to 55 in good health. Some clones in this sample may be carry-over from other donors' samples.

This chain's CDR3 is CASSIGQGAEEQYF. CDR3 nucleotide sequence: TGTGCCAGTAGTATAGGGCAGGGGGCCGAAGAGCAGTACTTC. The chain employs TRBV19 and TRBJ2-7; TRBD1 matches at 8 bases. CDR1 and CDR2 (germline): LNHDA, SQIVND (reference sequence). The ends lost 1 base at V and 7 bases at J; junction bases unmatched: 6. This CDR3 contains 14 residues.